This TCR beta chain was documented in a study of T cell responses to AZD1222 COVID-19 vaccine. The assay was immunoSEQ multiplex PCR, and TCRdb's table has in-frame clones only and misses some. The sample includes 100,000 to 150,000 clones, roughly 90% of them seen just once. Study observations and caveats: Donor demographics were predominantly white British with a female majority; clonal diversity may be underestimated. Repertoires were obtained only post-peak T cell response.

Note on this clone: Its antigen remains unknown.

Germline V gives CDR1 KGHSH, CDR2 LQKENI. V lost 4 bases to trimming and J lost 3 bases; unmatched junction nucleotides: 4. This CDR3 has 15 amino acids. This rearrangement joins TRBV18 to TRBJ1-5, with TRBD1 matching over 9 bases. The sequence was obtained from an adult in good health. The sample in question was peripheral blood, obtained on day 0 of AZD1222 vaccination. CDR3 amino acids: CASSLGTGNNQPQHF. CDR3 in DNA: TGTGCCAGCTCACTGGGGACAGGGAACAATCAGCCCCAGCATTTT.